This paragraph covers one TCR beta chain sequence. Since the CDR3 does not end with the conserved phenylalanine or tryptophan, this likely comes from a read error. The DNA is left out, because the CDR3 cannot be placed on it with certainty; the CDR3 is given as TCRdb lists it. These data are taken from a study of T cells in Graves' hyperthyroidism and ophthalmopathy. RNA transcripts gave rise to amplified TCR beta CDR3 regions. A first-round RT-PCR of the TCR CDR3 used the HTBI primer set. Using its own MiXCR run on the multiplex PCR reads, TCRdb lists one record per CDR3 protein. The repertoire holds nearly 750,000 distinct CDR3 sequences, with 35% as singletons. The CDR3 length is 9 residues, termini included. The germline V gene has CDR1 SQVTM and CDR2 ANQGSEA.

This receptor was obtained from a woman aged 40 to 49 with Graves' hyperthyroidism. The chain employs TRBV29-1 and TRBJ2-7; the D segment call TRBD1 is taken from the table without a DNA check. The sample taken for sequencing was blood. This chain's CDR3 is CSAGKTGNT.